The 4 T cell receptor beta chains presented below share a single source sample, sequenced in a study of blood T cell repertoires in COVID-19. This table comes from immunoSEQ multiplex PCR, and its TCRdb copy is limited to in-frame clones, with some not included. The sample yields around 190,000 clones, 70% to 90% seen once. The sequencing sample was made of peripheral blood. These receptors came from a woman of 80 years or more with acute or convalescent COVID-19.

The chain links TRBV2 to TRBJ2-1; 7 bases line up with TRBD2. CDR3 length: 16 amino acids. CDR1 is SNHLY, CDR2 FYNNEI, per germline. Trimming removed 5 bases from V and 8 bases from J; junction bases left unmatched: 15. CDR3 protein: CASSSRGGGSWDEQFF. In nucleotides, the CDR3 is TGTGCCAGCAGTTCGCGTGGGGGGGGGAGCTGGGATGAGCAGTTCTTC.

The genes are TRBV9 and TRBJ2-5, with TRBD2 matching 15 bases. Germline V CDR1 and CDR2: SGDLS, YYNGEE. V lost 4 bases and J lost 1; bases outside the gene matches: 8. The CDR3 has 18 residues. CDR3 amino acids: CASSLRGLAGGGQETQYF. The DNA for the CDR3 is TGTGCCAGCAGCCTCCGGGGACTAGCGGGAGGCGGCCAAGAGACCCAGTACTTC.

The chain uses TRBV5-1 and TRBJ1-2, with D perhaps matching TRBD1 (6 bases). The CDR3 extends over 14 amino acids. Germline CDR1 SGHRS, CDR2 YFSETQ. With 6 bases removed from V and 2 bases from J, the gap between germline ends came to 14 bases. The CDR3 bases are TGCGCCAGCAAGACCTCCACAGGGAACTATGGCTACACCTTC. Translated: CASKTSTGNYGYTF.

The chain recombines TRBV5-4 with TRBJ2-3, with 15 bases lining up with TRBD2. Germline CDR1 reads SGHNT; CDR2 reads YYREEE (reference sequence). This CDR3 comprises 15 residues. With 5 bases clipped from V and 6 bases from J, the junction kept 4 bases outside the gene matches. CDR3 residues: CASSSGTSGRDTQYF. In DNA form, the CDR3 reads TGTGCCAGCAGTTCGGGGACTAGCGGGAGGGATACGCAGTATTTT.